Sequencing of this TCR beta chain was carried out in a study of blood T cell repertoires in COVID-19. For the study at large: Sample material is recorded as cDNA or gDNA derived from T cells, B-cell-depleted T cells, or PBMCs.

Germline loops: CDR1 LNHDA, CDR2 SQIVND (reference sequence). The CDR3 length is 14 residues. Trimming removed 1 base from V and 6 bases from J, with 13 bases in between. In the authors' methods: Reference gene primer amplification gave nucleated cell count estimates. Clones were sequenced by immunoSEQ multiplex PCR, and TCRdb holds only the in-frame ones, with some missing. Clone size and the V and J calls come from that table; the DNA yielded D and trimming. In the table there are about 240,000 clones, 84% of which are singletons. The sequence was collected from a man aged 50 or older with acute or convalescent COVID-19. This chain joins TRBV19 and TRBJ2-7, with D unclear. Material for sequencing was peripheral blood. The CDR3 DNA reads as TGTGCCAGTAGTATAGCCTCGGCAGGTATCGAGCAGTACTTC. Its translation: CASSIASAGIEQYF.